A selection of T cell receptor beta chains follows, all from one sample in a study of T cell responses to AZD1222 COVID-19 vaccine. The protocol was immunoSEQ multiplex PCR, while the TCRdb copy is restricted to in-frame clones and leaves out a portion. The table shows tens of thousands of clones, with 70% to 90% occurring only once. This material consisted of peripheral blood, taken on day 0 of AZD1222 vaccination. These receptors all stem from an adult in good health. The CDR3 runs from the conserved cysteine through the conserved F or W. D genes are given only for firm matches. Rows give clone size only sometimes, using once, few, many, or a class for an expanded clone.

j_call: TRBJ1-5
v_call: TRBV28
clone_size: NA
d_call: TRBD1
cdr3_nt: TGTGCCAGCAGTCCACGGACAGGGTCTCCGTGGCAGCCCCAGCATTTT
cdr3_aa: CASSPRTGSPWQPQHF

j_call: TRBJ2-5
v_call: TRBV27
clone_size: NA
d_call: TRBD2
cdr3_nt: TGTGCCAGCAGTTCCCTGACTAGCGGGAGGTTTCAAGAGACCCAGTACTTC
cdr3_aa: CASSSLTSGRFQETQYF

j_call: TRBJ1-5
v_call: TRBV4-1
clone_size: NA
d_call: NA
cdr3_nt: TGCGCCAGCAGCCAAGGGGCGGGCCAGCCCCAGCATTTT
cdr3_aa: CASSQGAGQPQHF

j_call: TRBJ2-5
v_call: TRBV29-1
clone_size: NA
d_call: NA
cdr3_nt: TGCAGCGTTGCCTATGTCCAAGAGACCCAGTACTTC
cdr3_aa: CSVAYVQETQYF

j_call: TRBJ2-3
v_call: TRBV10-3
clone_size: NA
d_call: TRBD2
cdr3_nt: TGTGCCATCAGTGAGTCGGCTAGCGGAGTTAGCACAGATACGCAGTATTTT
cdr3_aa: CAISESASGVSTDTQYF

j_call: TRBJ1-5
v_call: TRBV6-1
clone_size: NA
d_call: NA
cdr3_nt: TGTGCCAGCAGTGAAGGAATAACGCGGAATCAGCCCCAGCATTTT
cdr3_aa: CASSEGITRNQPQHF

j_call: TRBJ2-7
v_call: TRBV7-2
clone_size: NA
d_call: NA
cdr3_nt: TGTGCCAGCAGCTTAGCAGGAAACTCCTACGAGCAGTACTTC
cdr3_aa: CASSLAGNSYEQYF

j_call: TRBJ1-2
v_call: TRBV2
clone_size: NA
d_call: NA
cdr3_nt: TGTGCCAGCAGTGGAAATCGCGGAGATTATGGCTACACCTTC
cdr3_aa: CASSGNRGDYGYTF

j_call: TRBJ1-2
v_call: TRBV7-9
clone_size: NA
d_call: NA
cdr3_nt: TGTGCCAGCAGCTTAGGGTCCCGGTATGGCTACACCTTC
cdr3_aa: CASSLGSRYGYTF

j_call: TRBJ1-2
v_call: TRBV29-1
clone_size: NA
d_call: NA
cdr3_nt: TGCAGCGTTAGGGAAGGCTATGGCTACACCTTC
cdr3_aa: CSVREGYGYTF

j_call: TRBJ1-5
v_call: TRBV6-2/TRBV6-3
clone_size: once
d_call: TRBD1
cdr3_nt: TGTGCCAGCAGCTCAGACAGGGGATGGCAGCCCCAGCATTTT
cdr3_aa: CASSSDRGWQPQHF

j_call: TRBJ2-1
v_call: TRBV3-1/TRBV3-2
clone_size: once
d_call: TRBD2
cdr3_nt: TGTGCCAGCAGCCAGATTGGGAGGGGAGAGCAGTTCTTC
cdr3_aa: CASSQIGRGEQFF

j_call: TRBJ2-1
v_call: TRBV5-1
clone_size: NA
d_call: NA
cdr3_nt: TGCGCCAGCACCACTGGAATAGGCTATTCCTACAATGAGCAGTTCTTC
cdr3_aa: CASTTGIGYSYNEQFF

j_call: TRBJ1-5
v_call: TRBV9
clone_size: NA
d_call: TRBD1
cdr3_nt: TGTGCCAGCAGCGCAGGGACAGGGAATCAGCCCCAGCATTTT
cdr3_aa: CASSAGTGNQPQHF